This TCR beta chain is from a study of T cells after yellow fever vaccination. Study results and limitations: Though weaker, the secondary response peaked faster, on day 5 versus 15.

Universal primer sites and UMIs were introduced during 5'RACE template-switching synthesis of TCR cDNA. One entry per CDR3 protein results from TCRdb running MiXCR on the 5' RACE reads. The data hold 200,000 to 300,000 distinct CDR3 sequences, with roughly 3.7% observed a single time. In its sample, this clonotype was seen a few times. Antigen: not known. The V end lost 0 bases, the J end lost 7 bases, and 7 bases lay between the germline ends. Germline CDR1 LGHNA, CDR2 YNFKEQ. The CDR3 totals 13 residues. This sequence joins TRBV4-2 and TRBJ2-1, with D unclear. Sample: PBMCs, taken 15 days after the yellow fever booster vaccination. The sequence derives from a man in his late teens or twenties who received the YFV17D yellow fever vaccine. The CDR3, as DNA: TGTGCCAGCAGCCAAGAGCCCCAAAATGAGCAGTTCTTC. Protein sequence: CASSQEPQNEQFF.